The 25 T cell receptor beta chains below come from one sample, sequenced in a study of regulatory T cells in long-lasting Graves disease. Construction of the TCR beta libraries employed iRepertoire HTBI primers in conjunction with Arm-PCR of CDR3 regions. MiXCR was run by TCRdb on the multiplex PCR reads, yielding one entry per CDR3 protein. The sample holds about 460,000 distinct CDR3 sequences, 22% seen once. This sample's time point: persistent/refractory GD, antithyroid drugs over 5 years with positive TRAb. The authors made the TCR library using RNA they extracted from PBMCs. The specimen comprised peripheral blood mononuclear cells (PBMCs), sampled when the disease was refractory, from a patient treated with antithyroid drugs. Receptors were obtained from a female donor with Graves disease.

This clonotype was counted between two and nine times. J is TRBJ2-7 and V is TRBV7-2; tentative D call: TRBD2 (5 bases). The V end lost 5 bases, the J end lost 0 bases, and 11 bases lay between the germline ends. CDR1 SGHTA and CDR2 FQGNSA come from the germline V gene. CDR3 length: 14 residues. This CDR3 is CASSPRVGSYEQYF. The CDR3 region has the DNA TGTGCCAGCAGCCCGAGGGTGGGCTCCTACGAGCAGTACTTC.

This rearrangement joins TRBV29-1 to TRBJ2-3, with TRBD1 identical over 7 bases. This CDR3 is built from 12 residues. Trimming at V came to 4 bases and at J to 6 bases, leaving 4 bases not matched to a gene. Per germline, CDR1 SQVTM and CDR2 ANQGSEA. CDR3: CSVVGTEDTQYF. The CDR3 DNA is TGCAGCGTTGTAGGGACAGAGGATACGCAGTATTTT.

This clonotype was counted between two and nine times. A read error is possible here, since a much larger clone lies one base away. This chain uses TRBV29-1 with TRBJ2-6; 12 bases are a match to TRBD1. The germline CDR1 and CDR2 sequences are SQVTM and ANQGSEA. The CDR3 contains 18 residues. CDR3 amino acids: CSVWGTGGVSAGASVLTF. In DNA, the CDR3 is TGCAGCGTGTGGGGGACAGGGGGCGTGAGTGCCGGGGCCAGCGTCCTGACTTTC.

This clonotype appeared many times. V and J are TRBV7-2 and TRBJ2-5; TRBD2 matches at 7 bases. Germline V gene data show CDR1 as SGHTA and CDR2 as FQGNSA. The CDR3 spans 13 residues. With V trimmed by 6 bases and J by 4 bases, 5 bases remained unmatched. Here the CDR3 reads CASSLSGGETQYF. The CDR3 bases are TGTGCCAGCAGTTTATCGGGGGGAGAGACCCAGTACTTC.

The rearrangement uses TRBV10-3 and TRBJ2-7, with TRBD2 matching over 14 bases. Losses at the gene ends were 11 bases for V and 7 bases for J; bases not matched to a gene: 22. Germline CDR1 and CDR2: ENHRY and SYGVKD. This CDR3 spans 18 amino acids. Here the CDR3 reads CASSIVGLAGGRPGEQYF. The DNA of the CDR3 is TGTGCCTCATCAATAGTAGGACTAGCGGGGGGAAGACCCGGGGAGCAGTACTTC.

CDR3 sequence (DNA): TGTGCCAGCAGCGGCGGGACACGAAATACACCAAAGTATTTT. Translated: CASSGGTRNTPKYF. V gene TRBV7-2 combines with J gene TRBJ2-3, with D perhaps being TRBD1 or TRBD2 (6 bases each). Trimming pared 5 bases from V and 13 bases from J, leaving 22 bases between. There are 14 residues in the CDR3. Per germline, CDR1 SGHTA and CDR2 FQGNSA.

This clonotype appeared a few times. The CDR3 coding sequence is TGTGCCAGCAGTGCCACCTTGGGGGGTAGGAACACTGAAGCTTTCTTT. Its protein is CASSATLGGRNTEAFF. This rearrangement joins TRBV6-1 to TRBJ1-1; a possible D gene is TRBD1 (5 bases). Germline-derived CDR1 and CDR2 are MNHNS and SASEGT. The CDR3 is 16 residues long. The ends were cut back, 4 bases at V and 1 base at J, with 16 bases in the middle.

This clonotype was detected ten times or more. The chain recombines TRBV28 with TRBJ1-1, with 10 bases lining up with TRBD1. The ends lost 5 bases at V and 1 base at J; junction bases unmatched: 13. The CDR3 has 18 amino acids. The germline V gene encodes CDR1 MDHEN and CDR2 SYDVKM. In nucleotides, the CDR3 is TGTGCCAGCAGTCGTGGGGTCCCGGGACAGGGGTGGAACACTGAAGCTTTCTTT. It is translated as CASSRGVPGQGWNTEAFF.

The chain links TRBV19 to TRBJ2-1; tentatively, D is TRBD2 (5 bases). CDR1 and CDR2 from the germline V gene are LNHDA and SQIVND (reference sequence). This CDR3 comprises 14 residues. Trimming took off 2 bases at V and 8 bases at J, with 13 bases between the two ends. CDR3 protein: CASSILTGGDEQFF. CDR3 nucleotide sequence: TGTGCCAGTAGTATACTTACCGGAGGTGATGAGCAGTTCTTC.

The V and J genes are TRBV28 and TRBJ2-3; 12 bases align to TRBD2. The CDR3 is made up of 18 amino acids. After removal of 6 bases from V and 0 bases from J, the junction contained 10 bases not matched to a gene. Germline CDR1 reads MDHEN; CDR2 reads SYDVKM. CDR3 amino acids: CASSMTSGGASSTDTQYF. CDR3 nucleotides: TGTGCCAGCAGCATGACTAGCGGGGGCGCCTCTAGCACAGATACGCAGTATTTT.

This clonotype was seen once. V is TRBV2 and J is TRBJ2-7; 8 bases are shared with TRBD1. V trimming: 5 bases; J trimming: 7 bases; junction bases outside the gene matches: 10. Germline V lookup: CDR1 SNHLY, CDR2 FYNNEI. This CDR3 has 14 residues. CDR3 region: CASSPRTGPGEQYF. In nucleotides, the CDR3 is TGTGCCAGCAGTCCCAGGACAGGGCCGGGGGAGCAGTACTTC. Drawing the rest from reference TRBV2 and TRBJ2-7, the complete variable domain is EPEVTQTPSHQVTQMGQEVILRCVPISNHLYFYWYRQILGQKVEFLVSFYNNEISEKSEIFDDQFSVERPDGSNFTLKIRSTKLEDSAMYFCASSPRTGPGEQYFGPGTRLTVT.

This clonotype was counted at least ten times. The rearrangement joins TRBV6-1 to TRBJ1-2; D is undetermined. This CDR3 comprises 15 residues. The V and J ends lost 1 base and 4 bases respectively, with 13 bases between them. The V gene's germline CDR1 is MNHNS and CDR2 SASEGT. The CDR3 DNA sequence: TGTGCCAGCAGTGAAGGCGTCCTACTGGGCTATGGCTACACCTTC. Its protein is CASSEGVLLGYGYTF.

This clonotype was seen ten or more times. The CDR3 sequence is CASTLRGRNYGYTF. The CDR3 DNA reads as TGTGCCAGCACCCTACGGGGGCGCAACTATGGCTACACCTTC. The chain has TRBV28 and TRBJ1-2; D may be TRBD1 (6 bases). Trimming pared 7 bases from V and 2 bases from J, leaving 14 bases between. This CDR3 has 14 residues. CDR1 is MDHEN, CDR2 SYDVKM, per germline.

In its sample, this clonotype was seen many times. This chain uses TRBV7-9 with TRBJ2-7; possibly TRBD1 or TRBD2 for D (5 bases each). The CDR3 length is 13 residues. Germline V gene data show CDR1 as SEHNR and CDR2 as FQNEAQ (reference sequence). V was trimmed by 5 bases and J by 2 bases, leaving 10 bases between them. The CDR3 sequence is CASSPEGTYEQYF. The DNA for the CDR3 is TGTGCCAGCAGCCCAGAGGGGACCTACGAGCAGTACTTC.

This clonotype was found many times. The J gene is TRBJ1-6, the V gene TRBV7-9; D remains ambiguous. The CDR3 loop spans 15 amino acids. From germline, CDR1 is SEHNR and CDR2 FQNEAQ (reference sequence). Trimming took 2 bases from V and 6 from J, leaving 11 bases between them. DNA for the CDR3: TGTGCCAGCAGCTTACTTGCAGCGTCTAATTCACCCCTCCACTTT. Its protein is CASSLLAASNSPLHF.

The V gene is TRBV10-1, the J gene TRBJ1-1; tentatively, D is TRBD1 (5 bases). Germline loops: CDR1 WNHNN, CDR2 SYGVQD (reference sequence). Trimming pared 7 bases from V and 1 base from J, leaving 13 bases between. The CDR3 is 14 amino acids. In DNA, the CDR3 is TGCGCCAGCACCCCTGGGGGGGGGAACACTGAAGCTTTCTTT. Amino acid sequence: CASTPGGGNTEAFF.

This clonotype was found a few times. V is TRBV12-3 or TRBV12-4 and J is TRBJ1-3, with D perhaps TRBD1 (5 bases). The CDR3 extends over 14 amino acids. Trimming cost V 5 bases and J 7 bases, with 15 bases left between them. CDR3 in amino acids: CASSDQGFWNTIYF. The CDR3, as DNA: TGTGCCAGCAGTGACCAGGGATTTTGGAACACCATATATTTT.

The chain has TRBV7-2 and TRBJ1-3, with D unclear. The length of the CDR3 is 17 residues. Germline V gene sequence: CDR1 SGHTA, CDR2 FQGNSA. Trimming cost V 1 base and J 0 bases, with 13 bases left between them. CDR3 sequence reads: CASSLGIQRFSGNTIYF. In nucleotides, the CDR3 is TGTGCCAGCAGCTTAGGTATACAGCGCTTCTCTGGAAACACCATATATTTT. Complete variable domain (other parts from reference TRBV7-2 and TRBJ1-3): GAGVSQSPSNKVTEKGKDVELRCDPISGHTALYWYRQSLGQGLEFLIYFQGNSAPDKSGLPSDRFSAERTGGSVSTLTIQRTQQEDSAVYLCASSLGIQRFSGNTIYFGEGSWLTVV.

This chain connects TRBV19 to TRBJ1-4; tentatively, D is TRBD1 (5 bases). The germline gives CDR1 LNHDA, CDR2 SQIVND (reference sequence). The CDR3 consists of 13 residues. Trimming shortened V by 5 bases and J by 14 bases, and 18 bases separated the two germline ends. In DNA form, the CDR3 reads TGTGCCAGTAGTCTATCCTTCACGGGGACCCTGTTTTTT. Translating it yields CASSLSFTGTLFF.

This clonotype showed up just a few times. J is TRBJ2-1 and V is TRBV28; no clear D. The V and J ends lost 2 bases and 8 bases respectively, with 13 bases between them. The CDR3 is 14 amino acids. Per the germline V gene, CDR1 is MDHEN and CDR2 is SYDVKM. CDR3 DNA sequence: TGTGCCAGCAGTTTACGGTTGTTAGGGCATGAGCAGTTCTTC. This sequence encodes CASSLRLLGHEQFF.

Of note for this clonotype: This may come from a read error, since a much larger clone is one base off. The chain carries TRBV6-1 and TRBJ1-1; D not certain. This CDR3 has 16 amino acids. V lost 4 bases to trimming and J lost 0 bases, with 15 bases between them. CDR1 and CDR2 from the germline V gene are MNHNS and SASEGT. DNA of the CDR3: TGTGCCAGCAGTGGACTCGGGCAGTTCATGAACACTGAAGCTTTCTTT. This codes for CASSGLGQFMNTEAFF.

This clonotype showed up many times. The chain has TRBV28 and TRBJ2-5, with D possibly TRBD2 on 7 matching bases. The CDR3 extends over 17 amino acids. Germline-derived CDR1 and CDR2 are MDHEN and SYDVKM. V lost 5 bases and J 1 base, leaving 20 bases between the germline ends. The CDR3 DNA reads TGTGCCAGCAGTCCTCCCTCGGGGCGGGGGCCCCAAGAGACCCAGTACTTC. This encodes CASSPPSGRGPQETQYF.

The V call is TRBV6-2 or TRBV6-3, the J call TRBJ2-7; TRBD1 agrees at 8 bases. V shed 6 bases and J 4 bases; nucleotides not matched to a gene: 8. This CDR3 is 14 amino acids long. Germline-derived CDR1 and CDR2 are MNHEY and SVGEGT. The CDR3 DNA is TGTGCCAGCAGACTAGGACAGGGTCGGTACGAGCAGTACTTC. Translated, it gives CASRLGQGRYEQYF.

The J gene is TRBJ1-1, the V gene TRBV6-2 or TRBV6-3; 7 nucleotides agree with TRBD1. This CDR3 region has 11 residues. Trimming at V came to 6 bases and at J to 11 bases, leaving 6 bases not matched to a gene. The germline V gene has CDR1 MNHEY and CDR2 SVGEGT. The CDR3 loop is CASRNTGDAFF. DNA of the CDR3: TGTGCCAGCAGGAACACAGGGGATGCTTTCTTT.

This clonotype was seen a handful of times. This chain joins TRBV6-1 and TRBJ2-1; D remains ambiguous. Trimming took 1 base from V and 0 from J, leaving 7 bases between them. The CDR3 totals 15 residues. Germline lookup yields CDR1 MNHNS and CDR2 SASEGT. The CDR3 sequence is CASSEVSDSYNEQFF. The CDR3 nucleotides read TGTGCCAGCAGTGAAGTATCGGACTCCTACAATGAGCAGTTCTTC.